This T cell receptor beta chain was captured by sequencing in a study of blood T cell repertoires in COVID-19. Original processing methods: The authors estimated nucleated cell counts from reference gene primer amplification. The repertoire was sequenced with immunoSEQ multiplex PCR; TCRdb's copy has only in-frame clones and lacks some. The V and J calls and the clone size are those of that table, but D and trimming were determined from the DNA. The data contain 90,000 or so clones, more than 75% of them seen just once; the ten biggest clones take up 7.5% to 9.5%. Germline V gene sequence: CDR1 LNHDA, CDR2 SQIVND (reference sequence). V was pared by 1 base and J by 6 bases, with 4 bases of the junction left unmatched. This CDR3 spans 14 amino acids.

This sequence originates from a man between 50 and 59 years old with active COVID-19. Sequencing was carried out using peripheral blood. The chain has TRBV19 and TRBJ2-7, with TRBD1 identical over 9 bases. The CDR3 here is CASSIGTGGFEQYF. The DNA for the CDR3 is TGTGCCAGTAGTATAGGAACAGGGGGCTTCGAGCAGTACTTC.